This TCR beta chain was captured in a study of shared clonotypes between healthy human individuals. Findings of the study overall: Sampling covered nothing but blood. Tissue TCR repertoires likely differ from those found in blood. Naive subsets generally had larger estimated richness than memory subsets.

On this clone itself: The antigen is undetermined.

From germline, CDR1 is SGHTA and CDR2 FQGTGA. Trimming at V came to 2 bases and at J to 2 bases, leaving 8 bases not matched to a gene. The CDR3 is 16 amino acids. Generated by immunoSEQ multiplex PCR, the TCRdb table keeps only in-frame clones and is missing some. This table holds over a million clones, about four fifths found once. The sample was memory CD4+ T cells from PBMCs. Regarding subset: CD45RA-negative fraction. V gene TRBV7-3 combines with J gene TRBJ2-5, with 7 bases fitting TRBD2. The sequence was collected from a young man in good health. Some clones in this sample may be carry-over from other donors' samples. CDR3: CASSLSGGRSQETQYF. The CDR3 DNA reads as TGTGCCAGCAGCTTATCCGGCGGGAGAAGTCAAGAGACCCAGTACTTC.